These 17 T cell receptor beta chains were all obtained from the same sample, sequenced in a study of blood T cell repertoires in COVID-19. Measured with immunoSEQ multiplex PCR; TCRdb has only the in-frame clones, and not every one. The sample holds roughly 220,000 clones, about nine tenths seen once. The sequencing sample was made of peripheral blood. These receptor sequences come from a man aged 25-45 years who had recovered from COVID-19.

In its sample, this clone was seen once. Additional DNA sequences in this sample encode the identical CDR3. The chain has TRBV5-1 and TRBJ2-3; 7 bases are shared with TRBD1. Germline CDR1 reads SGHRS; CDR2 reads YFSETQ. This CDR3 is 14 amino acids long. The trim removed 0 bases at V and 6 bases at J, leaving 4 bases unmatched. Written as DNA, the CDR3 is TGCGCCAGCAGCTTGGGGACAGGCGGGGATACGCAGTATTTT. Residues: CASSLGTGGDTQYF.

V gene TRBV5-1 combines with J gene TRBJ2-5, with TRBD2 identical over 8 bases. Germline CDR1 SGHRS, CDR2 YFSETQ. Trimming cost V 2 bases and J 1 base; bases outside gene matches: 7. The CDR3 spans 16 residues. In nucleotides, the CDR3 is TGCGCCAGCAGCTTAGGGGATCGGGGGGGCCAAGAGACCCAGTACTTC. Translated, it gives CASSLGDRGGQETQYF.

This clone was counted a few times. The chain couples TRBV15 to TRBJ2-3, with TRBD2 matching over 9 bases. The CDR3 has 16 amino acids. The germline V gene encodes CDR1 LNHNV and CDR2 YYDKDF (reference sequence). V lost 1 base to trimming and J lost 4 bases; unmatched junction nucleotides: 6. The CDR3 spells CATSRARGGAPDTQYF. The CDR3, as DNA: TGTGCCACCAGCAGAGCTCGCGGGGGGGCCCCAGATACGCAGTATTTT.

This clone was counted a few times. The CDR3 region is CASSTGLSYNEQFF. CDR3 nucleotide sequence: TGTGCCAGTAGTACGGGACTCAGCTACAATGAGCAGTTCTTC. This chain links TRBV19 with TRBJ2-1, with TRBD2 as a possible D gene (6 bases). CDR1 is LNHDA and CDR2 is SQIVND in the germline V gene (reference sequence). Trimming took off 4 bases at V and 3 bases at J, with 10 bases between the two ends. The CDR3 sequence is 14 residues long.

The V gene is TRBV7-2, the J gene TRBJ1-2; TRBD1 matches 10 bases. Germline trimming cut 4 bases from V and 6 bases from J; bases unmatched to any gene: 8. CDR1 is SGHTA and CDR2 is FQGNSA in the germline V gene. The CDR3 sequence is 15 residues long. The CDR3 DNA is TGTGCCAGCAGCTCCCAACAGGGGACAGGGGATGGCTACACCTTC. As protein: CASSSQQGTGDGYTF.

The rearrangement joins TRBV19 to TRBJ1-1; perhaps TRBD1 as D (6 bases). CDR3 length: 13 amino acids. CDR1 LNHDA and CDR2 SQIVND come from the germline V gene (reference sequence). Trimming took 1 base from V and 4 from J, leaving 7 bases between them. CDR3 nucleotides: TGTGCCAGTAGTATAGGCAGGGGCACTGAAGCTTTCTTT. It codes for CASSIGRGTEAFF.

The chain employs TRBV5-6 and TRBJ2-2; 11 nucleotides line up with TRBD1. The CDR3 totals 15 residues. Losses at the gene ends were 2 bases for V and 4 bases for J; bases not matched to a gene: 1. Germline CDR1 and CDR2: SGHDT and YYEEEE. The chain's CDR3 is CASSFGTGGTGELFF. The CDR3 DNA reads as TGTGCCAGCAGCTTTGGGACAGGGGGCACCGGGGAGCTGTTTTTT.

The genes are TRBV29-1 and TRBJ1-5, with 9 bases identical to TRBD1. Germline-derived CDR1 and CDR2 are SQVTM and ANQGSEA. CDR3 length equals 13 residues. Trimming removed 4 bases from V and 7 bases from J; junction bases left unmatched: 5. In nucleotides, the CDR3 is TGCAGCGTTGCACAGGGGGCAACGCAGCCCCAGCATTTT. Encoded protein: CSVAQGATQPQHF.

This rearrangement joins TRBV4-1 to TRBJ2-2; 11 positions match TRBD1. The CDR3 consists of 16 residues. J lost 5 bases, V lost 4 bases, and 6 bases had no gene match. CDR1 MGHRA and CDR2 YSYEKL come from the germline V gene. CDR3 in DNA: TGCGCCAGCAGCCCGGGACAGGGGGGATATACCGGGGAGCTGTTTTTT. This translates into CASSPGQGGYTGELFF.

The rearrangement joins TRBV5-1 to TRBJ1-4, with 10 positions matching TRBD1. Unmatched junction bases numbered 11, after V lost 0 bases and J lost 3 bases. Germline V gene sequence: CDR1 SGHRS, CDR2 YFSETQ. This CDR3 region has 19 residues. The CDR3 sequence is CASSLGQGALSSPNEKLFF. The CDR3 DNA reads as TGCGCCAGCAGCTTGGGACAGGGGGCTCTCTCTAGCCCTAATGAAAAACTGTTTTTT.

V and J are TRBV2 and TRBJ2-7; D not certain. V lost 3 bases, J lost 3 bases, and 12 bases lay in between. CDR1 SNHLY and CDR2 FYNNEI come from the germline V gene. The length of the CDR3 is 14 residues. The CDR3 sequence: CASSEVGLGYEQYF. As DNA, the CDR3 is TGTGCCAGCAGTGAGGTCGGGTTAGGCTACGAGCAGTACTTC. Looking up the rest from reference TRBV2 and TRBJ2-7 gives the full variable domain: EPEVTQTPSHQVTQMGQEVILRCVPISNHLYFYWYRQILGQKVEFLVSFYNNEISEKSEIFDDQFSVERPDGSNFTLKIRSTKLEDSAMYFCASSEVGLGYEQYFGPGTRLTVT.

The CDR3 DNA reads TGTGCCAGCAGCGCAATGGGACTAGCGGGGGAAGAGCAGTACTTC. This sequence encodes CASSAMGLAGEEQYF. V and J are TRBV9 and TRBJ2-7, with TRBD2 matching 14 bases. V was pared by 3 bases and J by 7 bases, with 6 bases of the junction left unmatched. This CDR3 has 15 residues. The V gene's germline CDR1 is SGDLS and CDR2 YYNGEE.

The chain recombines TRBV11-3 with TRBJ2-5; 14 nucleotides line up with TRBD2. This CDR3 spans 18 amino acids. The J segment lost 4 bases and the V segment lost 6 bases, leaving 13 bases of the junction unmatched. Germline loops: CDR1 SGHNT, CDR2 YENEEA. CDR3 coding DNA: TGTGCCAGCAGTGACGGGACTAGCGGGGGCCCACGGAGAGAGACCCAGTACTTC. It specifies CASSDGTSGGPRRETQYF.

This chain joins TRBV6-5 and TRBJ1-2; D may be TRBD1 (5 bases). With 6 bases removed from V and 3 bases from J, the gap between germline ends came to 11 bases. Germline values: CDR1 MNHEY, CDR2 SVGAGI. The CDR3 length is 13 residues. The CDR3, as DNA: TGTGCCAGCAGACCGGGACTTTACTATGGCTACACCTTC. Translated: CASRPGLYYGYTF.

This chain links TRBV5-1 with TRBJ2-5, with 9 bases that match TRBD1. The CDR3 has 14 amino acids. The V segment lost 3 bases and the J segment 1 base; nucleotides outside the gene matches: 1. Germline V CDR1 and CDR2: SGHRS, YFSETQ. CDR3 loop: CASSSQGAQETQYF. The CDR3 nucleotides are TGCGCCAGCAGCTCACAGGGGGCCCAAGAGACCCAGTACTTC.

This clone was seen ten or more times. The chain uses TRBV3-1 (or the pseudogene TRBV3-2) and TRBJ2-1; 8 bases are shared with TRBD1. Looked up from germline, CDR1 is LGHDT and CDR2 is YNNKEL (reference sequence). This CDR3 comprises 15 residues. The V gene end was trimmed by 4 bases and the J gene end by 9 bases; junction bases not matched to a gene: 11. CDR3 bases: TGTGCCAGCAGCCCCCCCGCTCAGGGGGCAGGTGAGCAGTTCTTC. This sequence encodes CASSPPAQGAGEQFF.

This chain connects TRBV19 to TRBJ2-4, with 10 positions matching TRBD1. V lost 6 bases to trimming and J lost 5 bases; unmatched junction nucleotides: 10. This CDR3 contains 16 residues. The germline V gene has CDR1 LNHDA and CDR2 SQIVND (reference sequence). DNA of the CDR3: TGTGCCAGTAGCTTTTTTCCCGGGACAGGGGAAAACATTCAGTACTTC. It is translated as CASSFFPGTGENIQYF.